This TCR beta chain originates from a study of cytomegalovirus exposure and HLA in healthy donors. This CDR3 has 14 residues. Germline loops: CDR1 MNHEY, CDR2 SVGAGI. Trimming at V came to 7 bases and at J to 10 bases, leaving 10 bases not matched to a gene. This clone was picked up one time. PCR used 60 Vbeta primers and 13 Jbeta primers. This table comes from immunoSEQ multiplex PCR, and its TCRdb copy is limited to in-frame clones, with some not included. The table lists roughly 88,000 clones, around 80% of them singletons. This rearrangement joins TRBV6-5 to TRBJ2-1, with 10 bases aligning to TRBD2. The source of this sequence is a man aged 25-40 years in good health and CMV-seropositive. Sequenced input: PBMCs. The CDR3 is CASKPSGSISEQFF. The DNA of the CDR3 is TGTGCCAGCAAACCTAGCGGGAGTATCTCGGAGCAGTTCTTC.